This T cell receptor beta chain was sequenced for a study of T cells in Graves' hyperthyroidism and ophthalmopathy. CDR3 length: 14 amino acids. The V gene end was trimmed by 6 bases and the J gene end by 7 bases; junction bases not matched to a gene: 8. Germline CDR1 and CDR2: SEHNR and FQNEAQ (reference sequence). TCR beta CDR3 region amplification was performed from RNA transcripts. TCR CDR3 underwent first-round RT-PCR with the HTBI primer set. TCRdb passed the multiplex PCR reads through MiXCR, listing each CDR3 protein once. The sample consists of over 350,000 distinct CDR3 sequences, about a fifth of them appearing once. This clonotype was detected a few times. This could be a read error, since a much larger clone is one nucleotide away.

J is TRBJ2-3 and V is TRBV7-9; 9 bases agree with TRBD2. Sequenced sample: blood. The source of this sequence is a man aged 18 to 30 with Graves' ophthalmopathy. In DNA form, the CDR3 reads TGTGCCAGCAGACCAGCGGGGGGCGCGAATACGCAGTATTTT. It translates to CASRPAGGANTQYF.